Below are 10 T cell receptor beta chains sequenced from a single sample in a study. TCRdb processed the 5' RACE reads anew with MiXCR; each CDR3 protein has one entry. The sample records some 44,000 distinct CDR3 sequences, about 29% being singletons. Input material: tumor-infiltrating memory CD4+ T cells sorted from the breast tumor. Subset: memory CD4+ T cells, CD4+CD45RO+CD25-. The receptors come from a female donor with breast cancer.

A few counts support this clonotype. The chain employs TRBV27 and TRBJ2-3; 8 bases map to TRBD1. CDR3 length: 15 residues. V was clipped by 5 bases and J by 11 bases; unmatched bases: 15. The germline gives CDR1 MNHEY, CDR2 SMNVEV (reference sequence). The CDR3 here is CASSPRTGFLVWQYF. The DNA of the CDR3 is TGTGCCAGCAGTCCCCGGACAGGGTTTCTGGTTTGGCAGTATTTT.

To note about this clonotype: Its ends do not fully match the called genes, so a read error is possible. The chain joins TRBV12-3 or TRBV12-4 to TRBJ2-3, with 10 bases lining up with TRBD2. The CDR3 has 16 amino acids. Here the CDR3 DNA reads TGTACCAGCAGTTTAAGGCTAGCGGGAGTCACAGATACGCAGTATTTT. This codes for CTSSLRLAGVTDTQYF.

The rearrangement joins TRBV20-1 to TRBJ2-5; the D is unclear. Germline loops: CDR1 DFQATT, CDR2 SNEGSKA (reference sequence). The CDR3 has 16 amino acids. V dropped 0 bases and J dropped 1 base, with 15 bases sitting between them. CDR3 bases: TGCAGTGCTAGAGATTTCGTGTCCGGCTTCCAAGAGACCCAGTACTTC. Its protein product is CSARDFVSGFQETQYF.

V usage is TRBV4-2 and J usage is TRBJ1-5; D is unresolved. V lost 0 bases and J lost 8, with 11 bases in between. The length of the CDR3 is 14 residues. The germline gives CDR1 LGHNA, CDR2 YNFKEQ. CDR3 DNA: TGTGCCAGCAGCCAAGAGCGAGTTCAGGAGCCCCAGCATTTT. It is translated as CASSQERVQEPQHF.

This clonotype was counted a few times. The J gene is TRBJ1-1, the V gene TRBV5-6, with 8 positions matching TRBD1. Germline values: CDR1 SGHDT, CDR2 YYEEEE. J was trimmed by 7 bases and V by 2 bases; bases with no gene match: 13. This CDR3 comprises 16 residues. The CDR3, as DNA: TGTGCCAGCAGCTTAGTACCGACAGGGGCCGGGGTTGAAGCTTTCTTT. It encodes CASSLVPTGAGVEAFF. Combining the CDR3 with reference TRBV5-6 and TRBJ1-1 gives the whole variable domain DAGVTQSPTHLIKTRGQQVTLRCSPKSGHDTVSWYQQALGQGPQFIFQYYEEEERQRGNFPDRFSGHQFPNYSSELNVNALLLGDSALYLCASSLVPTGAGVEAFFGQGTRLTVV.

The count of this clonotype is one. A clone one base away is much larger, so this may be a read error. The rearrangement uses TRBV7-3 and TRBJ2-1; no clear D. From germline, CDR1 is SGHTA and CDR2 FQGTGA. This CDR3 has 15 amino acids. CDR3 DNA: TGTGCCGGCAGCTTAGGTCACCCTGGGTGGAATGAGCAGTTCTTC. This encodes CAGSLGHPGWNEQFF.

This clonotype has at least ten counts. The rearrangement uses TRBV5-1 and TRBJ2-3, with TRBD2 as a possible D gene (6 bases). The V and J ends lost 0 bases and 2 bases respectively, with 13 bases between them. The V gene's germline CDR1 is SGHRS and CDR2 YFSETQ. The CDR3 consists of 16 residues. The CDR3 DNA sequence: TGCGCCAGCAGCTTGGAGGGGACTGGTGTCACAGATACGCAGTATTTT. It codes for CASSLEGTGVTDTQYF.

The table lists this clonotype with many counts. The V call is TRBV28, the J call TRBJ2-7; D is uncertain. The germline V gene encodes CDR1 MDHEN and CDR2 SYDVKM. The CDR3 consists of 12 residues. V gave up 4 bases and J gave up 0 bases, with 4 bases separating them. The CDR3 DNA sequence: TGTGCCAGCAGTTCGAGCTCCTACGAGCAGTACTTC. Its translation is CASSSSSYEQYF.

At least ten counts were recorded for this clonotype. This chain joins TRBV12-3 or TRBV12-4 and TRBJ2-5; the D is unclear. V shed 5 bases and J shed 4 bases, with 5 bases lying between them. The CDR3 covers 11 residues. The CDR3: CASSQRETQYF. CDR3 in DNA: TGTGCCAGCAGTCAAAGAGAGACCCAGTACTTC.

The V and J genes are TRBV20-1 and TRBJ1-5; 9 bases line up with TRBD1. The V gene's germline CDR1 is DFQATT and CDR2 SNEGSKA (reference sequence). There are 14 residues in the CDR3. The V and J ends lost 5 bases and 3 bases, in that order; junction bases with no gene match: 5. CDR3 coding DNA: TGCAGTGCTCGCCGGGACAGGGACAATCAGCCCCAGCATTTT. This sequence encodes CSARRDRDNQPQHF.